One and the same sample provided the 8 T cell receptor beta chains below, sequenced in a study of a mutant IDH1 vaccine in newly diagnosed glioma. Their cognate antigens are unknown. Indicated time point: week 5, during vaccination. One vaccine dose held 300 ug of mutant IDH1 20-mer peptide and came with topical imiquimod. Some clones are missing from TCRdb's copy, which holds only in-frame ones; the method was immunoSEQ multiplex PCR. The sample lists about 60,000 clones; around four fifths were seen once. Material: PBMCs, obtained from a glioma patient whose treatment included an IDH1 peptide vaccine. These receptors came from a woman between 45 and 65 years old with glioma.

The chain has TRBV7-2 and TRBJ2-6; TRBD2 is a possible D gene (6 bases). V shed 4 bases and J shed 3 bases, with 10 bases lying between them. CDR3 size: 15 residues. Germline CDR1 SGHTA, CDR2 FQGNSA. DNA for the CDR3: TGTGCCAGCAGCTCAGCGGGCGGTGGGGCCAACGTCCTGACTTTC. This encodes CASSSAGGGANVLTF.

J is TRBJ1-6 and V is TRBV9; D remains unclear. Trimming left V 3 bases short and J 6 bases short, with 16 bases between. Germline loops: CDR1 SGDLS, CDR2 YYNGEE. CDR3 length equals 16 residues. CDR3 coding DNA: TGTGCCAGCAGCGCCAGGACGGAAGAATTTAATTCACCCCTCCACTTT. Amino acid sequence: CASSARTEEFNSPLHF.

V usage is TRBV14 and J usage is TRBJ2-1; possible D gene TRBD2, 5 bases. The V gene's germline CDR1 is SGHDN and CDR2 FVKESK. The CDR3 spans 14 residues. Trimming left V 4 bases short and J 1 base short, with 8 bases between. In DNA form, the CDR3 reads TGTGCCAGCAGCCCGGGGTTGTCCTACAATGAGCAGTTCTTC. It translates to CASSPGLSYNEQFF. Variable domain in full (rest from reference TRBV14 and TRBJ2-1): EAGVTQFPSHSVIEKGQTVTLRCDPISGHDNLYWYRRVMGKEIKFLLHFVKESKQDESGMPNNRFLAERTGGTYSTLKVQPAELEDSGVYFCASSPGLSYNEQFFGPGTRLTVL.

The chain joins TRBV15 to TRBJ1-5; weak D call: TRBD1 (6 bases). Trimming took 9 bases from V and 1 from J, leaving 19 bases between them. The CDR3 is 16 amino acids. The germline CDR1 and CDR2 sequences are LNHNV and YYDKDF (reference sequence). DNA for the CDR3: TGTGCCACTCAGTGGGGGGCGAGTGGGAGCAATCAGCCCCAGCATTTT. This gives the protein CATQWGASGSNQPQHF.

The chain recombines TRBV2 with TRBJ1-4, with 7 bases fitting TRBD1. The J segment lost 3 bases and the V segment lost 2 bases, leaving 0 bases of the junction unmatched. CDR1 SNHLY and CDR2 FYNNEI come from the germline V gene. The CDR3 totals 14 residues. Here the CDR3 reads CASSEQGANEKLFF. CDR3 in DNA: TGTGCCAGCAGTGAACAGGGGGCTAATGAAAAACTGTTTTTT.

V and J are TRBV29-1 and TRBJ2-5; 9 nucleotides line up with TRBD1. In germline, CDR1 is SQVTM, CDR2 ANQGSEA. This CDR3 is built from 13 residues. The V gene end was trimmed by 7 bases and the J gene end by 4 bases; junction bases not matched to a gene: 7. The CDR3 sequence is CSGDRAPGETQYF. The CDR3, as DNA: TGCAGCGGGGACAGGGCCCCGGGAGAGACCCAGTACTTC.

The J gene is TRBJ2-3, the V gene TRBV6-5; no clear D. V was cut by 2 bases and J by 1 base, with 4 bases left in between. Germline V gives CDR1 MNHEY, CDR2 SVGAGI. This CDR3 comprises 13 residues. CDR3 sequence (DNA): TGTGCCAGCAGTTACCCTGGCACAGATACGCAGTATTTT. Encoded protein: CASSYPGTDTQYF.

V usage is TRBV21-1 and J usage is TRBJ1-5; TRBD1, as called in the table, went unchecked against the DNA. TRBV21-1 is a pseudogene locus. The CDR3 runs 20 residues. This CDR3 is CASSPIDDRSLPLTNQPQHF. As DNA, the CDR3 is TGTGCCAGCAGCCCCATTGACGACAGGAGCCTACCCCTCACTAATCAGCCCCAGCATTTT.